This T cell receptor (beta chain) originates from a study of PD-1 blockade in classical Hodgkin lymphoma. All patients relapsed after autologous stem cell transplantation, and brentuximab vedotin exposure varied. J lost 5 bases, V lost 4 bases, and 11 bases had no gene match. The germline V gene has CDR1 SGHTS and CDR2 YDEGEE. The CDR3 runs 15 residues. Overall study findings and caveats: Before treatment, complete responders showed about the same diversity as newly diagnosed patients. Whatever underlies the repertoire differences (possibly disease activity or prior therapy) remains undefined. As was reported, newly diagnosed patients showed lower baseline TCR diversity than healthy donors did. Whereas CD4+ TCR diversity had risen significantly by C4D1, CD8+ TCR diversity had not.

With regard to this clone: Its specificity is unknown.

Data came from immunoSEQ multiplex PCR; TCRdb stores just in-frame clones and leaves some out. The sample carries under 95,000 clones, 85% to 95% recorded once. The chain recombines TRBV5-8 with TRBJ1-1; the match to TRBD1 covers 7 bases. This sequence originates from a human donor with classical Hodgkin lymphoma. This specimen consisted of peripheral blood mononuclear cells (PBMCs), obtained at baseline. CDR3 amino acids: CASSRNLDRETEAFF. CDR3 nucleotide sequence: TGTGCCAGCAGCCGTAACCTCGACAGGGAGACTGAAGCTTTCTTT.